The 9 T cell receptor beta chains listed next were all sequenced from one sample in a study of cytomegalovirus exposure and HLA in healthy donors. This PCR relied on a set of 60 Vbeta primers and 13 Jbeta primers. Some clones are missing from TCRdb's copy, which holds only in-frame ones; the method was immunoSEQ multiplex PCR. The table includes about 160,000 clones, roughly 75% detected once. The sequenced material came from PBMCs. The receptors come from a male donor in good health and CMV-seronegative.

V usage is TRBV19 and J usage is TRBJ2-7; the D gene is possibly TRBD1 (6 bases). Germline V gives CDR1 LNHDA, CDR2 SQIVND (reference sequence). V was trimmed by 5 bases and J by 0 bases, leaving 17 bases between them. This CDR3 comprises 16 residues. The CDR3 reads CASSPSGHIPSYEQYF. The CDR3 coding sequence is TGTGCCAGTAGTCCCTCGGGACACATCCCCTCCTACGAGCAGTACTTC.

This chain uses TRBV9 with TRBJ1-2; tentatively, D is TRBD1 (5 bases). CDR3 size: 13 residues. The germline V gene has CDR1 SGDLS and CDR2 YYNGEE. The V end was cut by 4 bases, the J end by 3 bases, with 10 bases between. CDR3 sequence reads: CASSQGVDYGYTF. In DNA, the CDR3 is TGTGCCAGCAGCCAAGGGGTGGACTATGGCTACACCTTC. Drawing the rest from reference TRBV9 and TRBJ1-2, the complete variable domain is DSGVTQTPKHLITATGQRVTLRCSPRSGDLSVYWYQQSLDQGLQFLIQYYNGEERAKGNILERFSAQQFPDLHSELNLSSLELGDSALYFCASSQGVDYGYTFGSGTRLTVV.

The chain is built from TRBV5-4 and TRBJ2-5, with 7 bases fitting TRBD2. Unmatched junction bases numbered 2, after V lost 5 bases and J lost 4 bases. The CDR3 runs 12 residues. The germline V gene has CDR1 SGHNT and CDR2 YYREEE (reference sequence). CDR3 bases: TGTGCCAGCAGGGGGAGGGCAGAGACCCAGTACTTC. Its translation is CASRGRAETQYF.

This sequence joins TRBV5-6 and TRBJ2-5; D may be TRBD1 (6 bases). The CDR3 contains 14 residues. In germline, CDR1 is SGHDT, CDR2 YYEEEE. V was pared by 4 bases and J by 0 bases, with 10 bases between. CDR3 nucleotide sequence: TGTGCCAGCAGCCCAACAGGGTACCAAGAGACCCAGTACTTC. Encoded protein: CASSPTGYQETQYF.

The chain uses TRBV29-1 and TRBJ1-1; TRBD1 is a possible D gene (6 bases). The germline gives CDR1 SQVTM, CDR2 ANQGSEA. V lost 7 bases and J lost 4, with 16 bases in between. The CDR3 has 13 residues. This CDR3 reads CSGGQVDGTEAFF. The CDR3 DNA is TGCAGCGGGGGGCAGGTCGACGGCACTGAAGCTTTCTTT.

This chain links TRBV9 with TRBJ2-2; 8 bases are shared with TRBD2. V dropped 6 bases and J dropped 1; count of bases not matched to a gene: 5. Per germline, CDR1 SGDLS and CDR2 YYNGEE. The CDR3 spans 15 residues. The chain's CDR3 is CASTRGGLNTGELFF. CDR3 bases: TGTGCCAGCACCCGGGGGGGCCTGAACACCGGGGAGCTGTTTTTT.

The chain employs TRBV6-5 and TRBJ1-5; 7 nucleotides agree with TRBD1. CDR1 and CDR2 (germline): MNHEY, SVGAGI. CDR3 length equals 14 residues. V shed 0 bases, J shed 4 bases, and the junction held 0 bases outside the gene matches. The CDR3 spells CASSYSQGNQPQHF. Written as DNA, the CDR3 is TGTGCCAGCAGTTACTCACAGGGGAATCAGCCCCAGCATTTT.

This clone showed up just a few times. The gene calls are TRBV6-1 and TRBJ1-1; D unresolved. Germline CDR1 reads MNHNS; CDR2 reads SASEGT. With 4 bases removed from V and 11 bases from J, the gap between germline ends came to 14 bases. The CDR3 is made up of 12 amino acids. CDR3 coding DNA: TGTGCCAGCAGTGGGCCCACGATTTTTGCTTTCTTT. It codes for CASSGPTIFAFF.

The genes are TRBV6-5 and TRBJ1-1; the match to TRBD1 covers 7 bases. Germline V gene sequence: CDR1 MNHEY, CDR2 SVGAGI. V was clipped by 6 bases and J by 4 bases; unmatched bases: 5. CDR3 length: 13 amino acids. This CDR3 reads CASRKQGPTEAFF. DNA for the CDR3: TGTGCCAGCAGGAAACAGGGGCCCACTGAAGCTTTCTTT.